What follows are 5 T cell receptor beta chains derived from one specimen sequenced in a study of graft-versus-host responses after intestinal transplantation. These receptors have no known antigen. Clones were sequenced by immunoSEQ multiplex PCR, and TCRdb holds only the in-frame ones, with some missing. Among 80,000 to 100,000 clones listed, around nine tenths were seen once. Sequencing was performed on unstimulated CD4+ T cells sorted from spleen or lymph node cells, taken before intestinal transplant. These receptors were taken from a human donor who received an intestinal transplant.

The genes are TRBV27 and TRBJ2-2; the match to TRBD1 covers 7 bases. The CDR3 sequence is 14 residues long. Germline lookup yields CDR1 MNHEY and CDR2 SMNVEV (reference sequence). After removal of 7 bases from V and 4 bases from J, the junction contained 6 bases not matched to a gene. CDR3 sequence reads: CASTTQGPTGELFF. CDR3 sequence (DNA): TGTGCCAGCACTACACAGGGGCCCACCGGGGAGCTGTTTTTT.

The chain has TRBV27 and TRBJ2-7, with TRBD2 matching over 14 bases. V was clipped by 2 bases and J by 0 bases; unmatched bases: 12. The germline V gene has CDR1 MNHEY and CDR2 SMNVEV (reference sequence). The CDR3 consists of 20 residues. The CDR3 loop reads CASSLRAATSGRDRSYEQYF. CDR3 DNA: TGTGCCAGCAGTTTACGAGCAGCGACTAGCGGGAGGGATCGCTCCTACGAGCAGTACTTC.

The rearrangement links TRBV28 to TRBJ2-1; tentative D call: TRBD2 (6 bases). The CDR3 covers 11 residues. V was pared by 3 bases and J by 12 bases, with 9 bases between. From germline, CDR1 is MDHEN and CDR2 SYDVKM. CDR3: CASSFPGGQFF. The CDR3, as DNA: TGTGCCAGCAGTTTCCCCGGGGGGCAGTTCTTC.

V is TRBV2 and J is TRBJ1-2; D possibly corresponds to TRBD1 (5 bases). Per the germline V gene, CDR1 is SNHLY and CDR2 is FYNNEI. Trimming took 8 bases from V and 1 from J, leaving 11 bases between them. This CDR3 comprises 13 residues. The DNA for the CDR3 is TGTGCCAGCTCGCCGGGGGTTAACTATGGCTACACCTTC. It encodes CASSPGVNYGYTF.

There are a few counts of this clone. The rearrangement uses TRBV5-1 and TRBJ1-1, with D possibly being TRBD1 (5 bases). The CDR3 consists of 15 residues. The germline V and J ends were trimmed by 2 bases and 3 bases, with 14 bases remaining between them. Germline V lookup: CDR1 SGHRS, CDR2 YFSETQ. The CDR3 region has the DNA TGCGCCAGCAGCTTCGGCCCGGCGGGGGACACTGAAGCTTTCTTT. Its translation is CASSFGPAGDTEAFF.